This TCR beta chain appears in the sequencing data of a study of T cell repertoires in cytomegalovirus infection. Study in general: Indications came from public TCR beta signatures; they pointed to CMV infection and to a matching HLA type.

Turning to this clonotype: Its antigen is not known.

General study findings and limits: Pooled public TCR beta family frequency picked out CMV carriers with the relevant HLA. The ex vivo response was dominated by HLA-C-restricted CMV-specific TCR beta clonotypes.

MiXCR, applied by TCRdb to the reads, yields one record per CDR3 protein. This sample carries roughly 140,000 distinct CDR3 sequences, roughly a quarter of them seen once, and the ten largest clones take 9.5% to 12%. Sequenced input: PBMCs. The source is a human donor in good health (CMV status not recorded). Some clones in this sample may be carry-over from other donors' samples.

For the CDR3, the DNA is TGTGCCAGCAGCTCACACACCACAGGGGGCAGTGACTATGGCTACACCTTC. Translated, it gives CASSSHTTGGSDYGYTF. This chain uses TRBV7-2 with TRBJ1-2, with 9 bases lining up with TRBD1. Germline V gene lookup returns CDR1 SGHTA and CDR2 FQGNSA. The length of the CDR3 is 17 residues. Trimming at V came to 4 bases and at J to 3 bases, leaving 12 bases not matched to a gene.